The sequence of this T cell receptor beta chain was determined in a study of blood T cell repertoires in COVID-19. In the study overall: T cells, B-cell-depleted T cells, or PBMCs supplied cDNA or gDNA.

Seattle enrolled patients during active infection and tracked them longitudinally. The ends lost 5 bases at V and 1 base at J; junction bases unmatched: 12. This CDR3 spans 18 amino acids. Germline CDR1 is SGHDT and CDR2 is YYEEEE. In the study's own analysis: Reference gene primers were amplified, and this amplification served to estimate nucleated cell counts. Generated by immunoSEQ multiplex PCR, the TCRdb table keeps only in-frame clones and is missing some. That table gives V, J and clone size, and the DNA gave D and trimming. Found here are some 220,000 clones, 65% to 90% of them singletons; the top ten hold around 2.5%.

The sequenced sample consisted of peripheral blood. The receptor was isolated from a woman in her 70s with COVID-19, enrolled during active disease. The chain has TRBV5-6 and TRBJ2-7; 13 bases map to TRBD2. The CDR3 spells CASSFGLAGVIRSYEQYF. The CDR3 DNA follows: TGTGCCAGCAGTTTCGGACTAGCGGGAGTAATCCGGTCCTACGAGCAGTACTTC.